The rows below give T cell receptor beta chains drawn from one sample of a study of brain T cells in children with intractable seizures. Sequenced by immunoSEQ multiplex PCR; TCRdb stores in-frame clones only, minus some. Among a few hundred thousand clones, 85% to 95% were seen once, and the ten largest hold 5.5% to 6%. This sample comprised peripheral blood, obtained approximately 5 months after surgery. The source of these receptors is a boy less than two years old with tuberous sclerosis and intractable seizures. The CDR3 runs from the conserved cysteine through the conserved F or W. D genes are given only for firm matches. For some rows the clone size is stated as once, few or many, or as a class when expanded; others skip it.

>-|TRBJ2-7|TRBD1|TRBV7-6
TGTGCCAGCAGCTCTTTCTATGCCGGGACAGGGGGCTCCTACGAGCAGTACTTC
CASSSFYAGTGGSYEQYF
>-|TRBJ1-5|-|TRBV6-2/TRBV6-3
TGTGCCAGCAGTTACACACTCGACAGGCAGGATCAGCCCCAGCATTTT
CASSYTLDRQDQPQHF
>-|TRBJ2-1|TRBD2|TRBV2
TGTGCCAGTAGACAAGCGGGGGAGACCTACAATGAGCAGTTCTTC
CASRQAGETYNEQFF
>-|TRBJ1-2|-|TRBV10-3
TGTGCCATCAGCCCACAAGGCAAGGCCTATGGCTACACCTTC
CAISPQGKAYGYTF
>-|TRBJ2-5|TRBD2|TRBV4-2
TGTGCCAGCAGACCAGGGGAAGACGGGAGGGCTGCGGGAGAGACCCAGTACTTC
CASRPGEDGRAAGETQYF
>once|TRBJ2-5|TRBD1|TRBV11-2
TGTGCCAGCAGCTCGCACGGGACAGGGAACGAAGAGACCCAGTACTTC
CASSSHGTGNEETQYF
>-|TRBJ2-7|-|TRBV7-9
TGTGCCAGCACCAAAGACGGGACCTACTACGAGCAGTACTTC
CASTKDGTYYEQYF
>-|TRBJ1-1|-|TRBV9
TGTGCCAGCAGCGTCCGAGGGGAGGACACTGAAGCTTTCTTT
CASSVRGEDTEAFF
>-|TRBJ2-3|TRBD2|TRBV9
TGTGCCAGCAGCGTAGCGGCCAGCGGGAGAGGAACAGATACGCAGTATTTT
CASSVAASGRGTDTQYF
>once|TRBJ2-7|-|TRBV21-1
TGTGCCAGCAGCAAAGTAGGACAGGGCGGTACCTACGAGCAGTACTTC
CASSKVGQGGTYEQYF
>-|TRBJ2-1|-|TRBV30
TGTGCCTGGAACTTAAGGGGCCACAATGAGCAGTTCTTC
CAWNLRGHNEQFF
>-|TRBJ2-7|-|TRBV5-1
TGCGCCAGCAGCAGAGGTGCCGCGGGAAGCCCTTACGAGCAGTACTTC
CASSRGAAGSPYEQYF
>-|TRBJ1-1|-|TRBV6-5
TGTGCCAGCAGCGAGTCGACAATGACGAACACTGAAGCTTTCTTT
CASSESTMTNTEAFF
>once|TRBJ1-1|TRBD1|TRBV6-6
TGTGCCAGCACAACCGGGACAGGTGAAGCTTTCTTT
CASTTGTGEAFF
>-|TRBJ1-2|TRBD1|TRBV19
TGTGCCAGTAGTATATGGCAGGGGGATGGCTACACCTTC
CASSIWQGDGYTF
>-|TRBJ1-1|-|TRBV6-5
TGTGCCAGCAACCCCCGGGGGATTAACACTGAAGCTTTCTTT
CASNPRGINTEAFF
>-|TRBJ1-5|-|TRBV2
TGTGCCAGCGCTATGGGGCTACAGAACAATCAGCCCCAGCATTTT
CASAMGLQNNQPQHF
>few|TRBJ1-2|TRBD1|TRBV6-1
TGTGCCAGCAGTGAAACCCCTCCGGGACAGGGGCCTATCTATGGCTACACCTTC
CASSETPPGQGPIYGYTF
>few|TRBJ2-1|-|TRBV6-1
TGTGCCAGCAGTGAATCGGGCCGCTACAATGAGCAGTTCTTC
CASSESGRYNEQFF
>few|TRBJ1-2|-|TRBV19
TGTGCCAGTAGGGGCATCGGCTACACCTTC
CASRGIGYTF
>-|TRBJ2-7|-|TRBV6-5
TGTGCCAGCAACGAACCGGGACGGACCTACGAGCAGTACTTC
CASNEPGRTYEQYF
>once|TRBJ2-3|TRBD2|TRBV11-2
TGTGCCAGCAGCTTAGGAGGTAGCGGGGGGGCCTGGTGGGATACGCAGTATTTT
CASSLGGSGGAWWDTQYF
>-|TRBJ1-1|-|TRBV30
TGTGCCTGGAGTGTAACCAGCCCCACTGAAGCTTTCTTT
CAWSVTSPTEAFF
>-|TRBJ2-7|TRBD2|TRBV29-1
TGCAGCGTGAGACTAGCGGGGGAGAGCTCCTACGAGCAGTACTTC
CSVRLAGESSYEQYF
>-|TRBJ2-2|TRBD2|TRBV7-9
TGTGCCAGCAGCATCCCGGGACTAGGAGGCCCGAACACCGGGGAGCTGTTTTTT
CASSIPGLGGPNTGELFF
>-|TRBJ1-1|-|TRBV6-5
TGTGCCAGCAGCATTAGGTGGGTTAACACTGAAGCTTTCTTT
CASSIRWVNTEAFF
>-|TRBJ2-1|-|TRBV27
TGTGCCAGCAGTTATGGGGCAGGGGAGCAGTTCTTC
CASSYGAGEQFF
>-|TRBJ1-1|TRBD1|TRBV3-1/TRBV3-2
TGTGCCAGCAGCCGAAATGACAGGGGTACTGAAGCTTTCTTT
CASSRNDRGTEAFF
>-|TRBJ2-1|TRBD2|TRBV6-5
TGTGCCAGTAGGACTAGCGGGCTCTCCTACAATGAGCAGTTCTTC
CASRTSGLSYNEQFF
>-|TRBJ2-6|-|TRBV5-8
TGTGCCAGCAGCTTGTTTGGCCGGCGAGCCTCTGGGGCCAACGTCCTGACTTTC
CASSLFGRRASGANVLTF
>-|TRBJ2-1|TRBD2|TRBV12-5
TGTGCTAGTGGTTTGAGCGGGGTCTACAATGAGCAGTTCTTC
CASGLSGVYNEQFF
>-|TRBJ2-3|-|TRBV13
TGTGCCAGCAGCTTAGGGGGAGCAGATACGCAGTATTTT
CASSLGGADTQYF
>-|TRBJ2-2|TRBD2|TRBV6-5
TGTGCCAGCAGGCGGGGGGAGTTCAACACCGGGGAGCTGTTTTTT
CASRRGEFNTGELFF
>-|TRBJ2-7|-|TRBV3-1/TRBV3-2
TGTGCCAGCAGCCAGGATTCAGCCGAGCAGTACTTC
CASSQDSAEQYF
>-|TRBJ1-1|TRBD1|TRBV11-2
TGTGCCAGCAGCTTAGCCCGGGACAGGGGATGGACTGAAGCTTTCTTT
CASSLARDRGWTEAFF
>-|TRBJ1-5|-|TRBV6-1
TGTGCCAGCAGTGAGATGGGCAATCAGCCCCAGCATTTT
CASSEMGNQPQHF
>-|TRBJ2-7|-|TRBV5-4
TGTGCCAGCAGCTTGGGGGGTAGTGCCTACGAGCAGTACTTC
CASSLGGSAYEQYF
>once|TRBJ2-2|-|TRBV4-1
TGCGCCAGCAGGTCCGGGCCGAACACCGGGGAGCTGTTTTTT
CASRSGPNTGELFF
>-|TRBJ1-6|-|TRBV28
TGTGCCAGCAGTTTATTATCGGGGCTACATAATTCACCCCTCCACTTT
CASSLLSGLHNSPLHF
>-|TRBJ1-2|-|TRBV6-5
TGTGCCAGCAGTTACTCAGGGTACTATGGCTACACCTTC
CASSYSGYYGYTF
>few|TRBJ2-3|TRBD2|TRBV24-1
TGTGCCACCAGTGACCCGGGACTAGCGGGAAGAACAGATACGCAGTATTTT
CATSDPGLAGRTDTQYF